This passage covers 15 T cell receptor beta chains from one sample sequenced in a study of OX40 agonist ivuxolimab in advanced cancers. The data were produced by immunoSEQ multiplex PCR, yet TCRdb's version contains in-frame clones alone and is incomplete. Counted here are roughly 53,000 clones, over 80% occurring once; the ten biggest clones make up 2.8%. Sequencing used CD4+ or CD8+ T cells sorted from blood, obtained in a trial of the OX40 agonist ivuxolimab. Every receptor here comes from an adult with an advanced solid tumor such as melanoma, head and neck, liver or kidney cancer.

V usage is TRBV5-4 and J usage is TRBJ2-5; 7 bases fit TRBD1. J gave up 5 bases and V 0 bases, and 7 bases lay outside the gene matches. Germline V CDR1 and CDR2: SGHNT, YYREEE (reference sequence). The CDR3 contains 15 residues. The CDR3 spells CASSLALGGGETQYF. The CDR3 DNA follows: TGTGCCAGCAGCTTGGCCTTAGGGGGCGGGGAGACCCAGTACTTC.

This clone was detected only a few times. The chain's CDR3 is CASSLDYLYYEQYF. The CDR3 DNA is TGCGCCAGCAGCTTGGACTACCTCTACTACGAGCAGTACTTC. The chain uses TRBV5-1 and TRBJ2-7; no reliable D call. Germline V CDR1 and CDR2: SGHRS, YFSETQ. This CDR3 is 14 amino acids long. The V gene lost 0 bases and the J gene lost 3 bases, with 10 bases spanning the gap.

This chain links TRBV4-3 with TRBJ2-3; 10 bases align to TRBD2. The trim removed 1 base at V and 3 bases at J, leaving 7 bases unmatched. Per the germline V gene, CDR1 is LGHNA and CDR2 is YSLEER. CDR3 length equals 17 residues. CDR3 region: CASSQGRAGGPTDTQYF. The CDR3 DNA reads TGCGCCAGCAGCCAAGGAAGAGCGGGGGGGCCGACAGATACGCAGTATTTT.

V and J are TRBV6-5 and TRBJ1-5, with D possibly matching TRBD1 (5 bases). V dropped 6 bases and J dropped 3 bases, with 12 bases sitting between them. Germline CDR1 is MNHEY and CDR2 is SVGAGI. The CDR3 is 14 amino acids. The CDR3 loop reads CASRVLGPNQPQHF. The CDR3 DNA reads as TGTGCCAGCAGAGTACTGGGACCCAATCAGCCCCAGCATTTT.

The chain couples TRBV6-6 to TRBJ1-2; D may be TRBD1 (5 bases). The V gene's germline CDR1 is MNHNY and CDR2 SVGAGI (reference sequence). The CDR3 length is 12 residues. The V end was cut by 8 bases, the J end by 12 bases, with 19 bases between. CDR3 sequence reads: CASAGTDIKHTF. CDR3 in DNA: TGTGCCAGCGCCGGGACCGACATTAAACACACCTTC.

The chain employs TRBV6-5 and TRBJ2-1; D remains unclear. The V gene lost 0 bases and the J gene lost 8 bases, with 11 bases spanning the gap. The CDR3 runs to 14 residues. The germline gives CDR1 MNHEY, CDR2 SVGAGI. The CDR3 sequence: CASSYSEGKDEQFF. In DNA, the CDR3 is TGTGCCAGCAGTTACTCGGAAGGGAAGGATGAGCAGTTCTTC.

CDR3 loop: CARSFTVRGWEYF. Written as DNA, the CDR3 is TGTGCCAGAAGCTTTACGGTTCGAGGGTGGGAGTACTTC. The V gene is TRBV5-3, the J gene TRBJ2-7; possibly TRBD2 for D (5 bases). TRBV5-3 counts as an open reading frame of uncertain function. The CDR3 sequence is 13 residues long. Trimming removed 2 bases at V and 11 bases at J, with 17 bases between.

The chain couples TRBV7-8 to TRBJ2-4, with D tentatively TRBD1 (6 bases). The V gene's germline CDR1 is SGHVS and CDR2 FQNEAQ. The CDR3 runs 18 residues. The V end was cut by 5 bases, the J end by 1 base, with 21 bases between. The chain's CDR3 is CASSLLVGGIRAKNIQYF. The DNA of the CDR3 is TGTGCCAGCAGCCTCCTCGTAGGGGGAATTCGGGCCAAAAACATTCAGTACTTC.

The V gene is TRBV5-1, the J gene TRBJ2-2; unclear D gene. The CDR3 extends over 13 amino acids. V was shortened by 0 bases and J by 8 bases, with 8 bases between the two germline ends. Germline V gives CDR1 SGHRS, CDR2 YFSETQ. The CDR3, as DNA: TGCGCCAGCAGCTTGGATCCGGAAGGGGAGCTGTTTTTT. Residues: CASSLDPEGELFF. Combining the CDR3 with reference TRBV5-1 and TRBJ2-2 gives the whole variable domain KAGVTQTPRYLIKTRGQQVTLSCSPISGHRSVSWYQQTPGQGLQFLFEYFSETQRNKGNFPGRFSGRQFSNSRSEMNVSTLELGDSALYLCASSLDPEGELFFGEGSRLTVL.

V gene TRBV19 combines with J gene TRBJ2-3; TRBD2 is a possible D gene (6 bases). Per the germline V gene, CDR1 is LNHDA and CDR2 is SQIVND (reference sequence). The ends were cut back, 5 bases at V and 0 bases at J, with 12 bases in the middle. This CDR3 region has 15 residues. The CDR3: CASSRSGSSTDTQYF. In DNA, the CDR3 is TGTGCCAGTAGTCGCAGCGGGTCTAGCACAGATACGCAGTATTTT.

V and J are TRBV10-2 and TRBJ2-3; no firm D call. Between the trimmed V and J ends, which lost 0 bases and 0 bases, there was a span of 10 bases. Per germline, CDR1 WSHSY and CDR2 SAAADI. The CDR3 runs 16 residues. CDR3 in DNA: TGCGCCAGCAGTGAGTCGAATATTTTTAGCACAGATACGCAGTATTTT. Translating it yields CASSESNIFSTDTQYF.

The CDR3 DNA reads as TGCGCCAGCAGCCAAGGGTCTTTATATGGCTACACCTTC. Protein product: CASSQGSLYGYTF. V gene TRBV4-3 combines with J gene TRBJ1-2, with D uncertain. The germline gives CDR1 LGHNA, CDR2 YSLEER. The CDR3 covers 13 residues. Trimming stripped 1 base from V and 5 bases from J, with 8 bases between.

The chain recombines TRBV5-6 with TRBJ2-7; D is ambiguous. Germline loops: CDR1 SGHDT, CDR2 YYEEEE. CDR3 length: 14 amino acids. Trimming pared 0 bases from V and 5 bases from J, leaving 12 bases between. CDR3 sequence reads: CASSLVGALHEQYF. Here the CDR3 DNA reads TGTGCCAGCAGCTTGGTAGGAGCGTTGCACGAGCAGTACTTC.

This clone has a handful of counts. V gene TRBV5-1 combines with J gene TRBJ1-5, with a tentative D call TRBD1 (5 bases). The germline V gene has CDR1 SGHRS and CDR2 YFSETQ. V gave up 2 bases and J gave up 6 bases, with 24 bases separating them. The CDR3 is 18 amino acids. The CDR3 DNA follows: TGCGCCAGCAGCTTTAAGGGATACACAGGACTTCAACTTCAGCCCCAGCATTTT. Translation: CASSFKGYTGLQLQPQHF.

The chain uses TRBV9 and TRBJ2-2; either TRBD1 or TRBD2 may supply D (5 bases each). Trimming stripped 0 bases from V and 4 bases from J, with 7 bases between. There are 14 residues in the CDR3. Germline V gives CDR1 SGDLS, CDR2 YYNGEE. For the CDR3, the DNA is TGTGCCAGCAGCGTAGCAGGGAGCACCGGGGAGCTGTTTTTT. It specifies CASSVAGSTGELFF.